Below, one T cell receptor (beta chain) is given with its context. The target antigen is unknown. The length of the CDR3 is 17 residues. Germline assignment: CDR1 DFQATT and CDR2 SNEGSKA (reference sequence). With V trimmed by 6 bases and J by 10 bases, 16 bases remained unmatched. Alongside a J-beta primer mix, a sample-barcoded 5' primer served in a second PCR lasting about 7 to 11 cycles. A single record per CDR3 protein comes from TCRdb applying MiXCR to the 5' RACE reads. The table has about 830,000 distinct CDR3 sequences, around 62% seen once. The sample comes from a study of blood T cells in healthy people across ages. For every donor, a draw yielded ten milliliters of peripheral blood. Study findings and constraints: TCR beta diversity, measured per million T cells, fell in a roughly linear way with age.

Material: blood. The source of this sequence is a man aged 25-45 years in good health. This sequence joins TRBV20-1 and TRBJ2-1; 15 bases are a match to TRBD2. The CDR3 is CSAVANLGLAGGREQFF. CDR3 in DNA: TGCAGTGCCGTCGCTAACTTGGGACTAGCGGGGGGCAGGGAGCAGTTCTTC.